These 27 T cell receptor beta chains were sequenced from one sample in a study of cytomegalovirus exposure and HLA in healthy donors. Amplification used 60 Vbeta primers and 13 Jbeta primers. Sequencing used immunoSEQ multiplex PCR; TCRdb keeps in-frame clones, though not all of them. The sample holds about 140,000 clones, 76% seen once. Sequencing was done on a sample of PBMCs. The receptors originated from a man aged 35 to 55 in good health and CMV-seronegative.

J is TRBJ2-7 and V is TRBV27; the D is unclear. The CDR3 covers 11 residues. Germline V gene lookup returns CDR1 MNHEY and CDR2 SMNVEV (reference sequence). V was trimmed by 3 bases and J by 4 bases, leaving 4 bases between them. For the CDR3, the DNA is TGTGCCAGCAGTTTCGGGTACGAGCAGTACTTC. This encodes CASSFGYEQYF.

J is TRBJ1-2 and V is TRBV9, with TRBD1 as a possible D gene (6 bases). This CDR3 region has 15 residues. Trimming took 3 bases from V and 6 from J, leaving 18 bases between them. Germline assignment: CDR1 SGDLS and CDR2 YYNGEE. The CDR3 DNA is TGTGCCAGCAGCGGATCTCAGGACAGAAACCATGGCTACACCTTC. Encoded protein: CASSGSQDRNHGYTF.

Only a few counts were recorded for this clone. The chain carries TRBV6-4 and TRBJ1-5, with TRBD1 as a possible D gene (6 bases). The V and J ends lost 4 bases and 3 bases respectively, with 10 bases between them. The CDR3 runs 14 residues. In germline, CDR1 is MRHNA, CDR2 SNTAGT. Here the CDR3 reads CASSAGTSNQPQHF. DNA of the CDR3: TGTGCCAGCAGTGCCGGGACATCCAATCAGCCCCAGCATTTT.

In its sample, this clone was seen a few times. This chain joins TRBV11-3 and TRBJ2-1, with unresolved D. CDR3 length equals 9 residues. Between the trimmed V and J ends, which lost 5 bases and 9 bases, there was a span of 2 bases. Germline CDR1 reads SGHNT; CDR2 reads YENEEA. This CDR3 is CASSREQFF. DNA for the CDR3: TGTGCCAGCAGCCGTGAGCAGTTCTTC.

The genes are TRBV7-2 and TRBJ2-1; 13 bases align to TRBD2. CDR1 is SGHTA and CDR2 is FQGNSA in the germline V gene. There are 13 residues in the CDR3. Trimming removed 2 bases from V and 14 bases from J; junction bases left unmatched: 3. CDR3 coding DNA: TGTGCCAGCAGCTTAACTAGCGGGGGGGCTGAGTTCTTC. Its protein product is CASSLTSGGAEFF.

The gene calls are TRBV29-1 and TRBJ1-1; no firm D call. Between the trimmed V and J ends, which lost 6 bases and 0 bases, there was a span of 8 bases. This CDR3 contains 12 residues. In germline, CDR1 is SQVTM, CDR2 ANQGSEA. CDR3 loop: CSVGVLNTEAFF. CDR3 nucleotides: TGCAGCGTGGGAGTTTTGAACACTGAAGCTTTCTTT.

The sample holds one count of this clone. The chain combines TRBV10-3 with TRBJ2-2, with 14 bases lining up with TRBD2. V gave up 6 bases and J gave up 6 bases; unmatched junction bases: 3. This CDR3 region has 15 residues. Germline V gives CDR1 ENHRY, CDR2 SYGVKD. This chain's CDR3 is CAIRGTSGGPGELFF. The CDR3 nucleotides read TGTGCCATCAGGGGGACTAGCGGGGGTCCCGGGGAGCTGTTTTTT.

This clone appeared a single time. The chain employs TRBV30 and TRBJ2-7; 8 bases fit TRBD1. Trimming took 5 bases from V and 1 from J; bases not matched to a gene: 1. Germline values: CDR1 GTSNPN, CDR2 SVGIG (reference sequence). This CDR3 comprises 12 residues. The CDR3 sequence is CAWGDRSYEQYF. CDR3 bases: TGTGCCTGGGGGGACAGGTCCTACGAGCAGTACTTC. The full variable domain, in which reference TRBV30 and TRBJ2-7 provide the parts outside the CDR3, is SQTIHQWPATLVQPVGSPLSLECTVEGTSNPNLYWYRQAAGRGLQLLFYSVGIGQISSEVPQNLSASRPQDRQFILSSKKLLLSDSGFYLCAWGDRSYEQYFGPGTRLTVT.

CDR3 sequence reads: CASSLVRTSGTRFEQYF. The CDR3 DNA is TGTGCCAGCAGCTTAGTGCGGACTAGCGGTACCCGGTTCGAGCAGTACTTC. The chain links TRBV11-2 to TRBJ2-7; 10 bases are shared with TRBD2. The CDR3 length is 17 residues. V gave up 1 base and J gave up 6 bases; unmatched junction bases: 12. Germline values: CDR1 SGHAT, CDR2 FQNNGV.

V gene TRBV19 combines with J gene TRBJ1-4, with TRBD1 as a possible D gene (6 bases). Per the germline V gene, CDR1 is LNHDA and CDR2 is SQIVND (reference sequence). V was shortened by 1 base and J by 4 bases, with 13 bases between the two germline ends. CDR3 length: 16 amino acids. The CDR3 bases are TGTGCCAGTAGTATAGTGGGGGCAGACGTTAATGAAAAACTGTTTTTT. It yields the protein CASSIVGADVNEKLFF.

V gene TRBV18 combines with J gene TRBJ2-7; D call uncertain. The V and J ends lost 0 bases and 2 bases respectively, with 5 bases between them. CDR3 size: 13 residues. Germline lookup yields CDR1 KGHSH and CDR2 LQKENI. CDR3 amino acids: CASSPPNTYEQYF. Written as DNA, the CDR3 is TGTGCCAGCTCACCACCTAACACCTACGAGCAGTACTTC. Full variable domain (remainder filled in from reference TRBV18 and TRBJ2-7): NAGVMQNPRHLVRRRGQEARLRCSPMKGHSHVYWYRQLPEEGLKFMVYLQKENIIDESGMPKERFSAEFPKEGPSILRIQQVVRGDSAAYFCASSPPNTYEQYFGPGTRLTVT.

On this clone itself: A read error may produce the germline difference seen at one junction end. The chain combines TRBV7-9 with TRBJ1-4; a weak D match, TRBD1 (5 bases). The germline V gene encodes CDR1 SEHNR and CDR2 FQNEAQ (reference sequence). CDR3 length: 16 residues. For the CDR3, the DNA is TGTTCCAGCAGCACCCAATGGGAAGGGGCCGATGAAAAACTGTTTTTT. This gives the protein CSSSTQWEGADEKLFF.

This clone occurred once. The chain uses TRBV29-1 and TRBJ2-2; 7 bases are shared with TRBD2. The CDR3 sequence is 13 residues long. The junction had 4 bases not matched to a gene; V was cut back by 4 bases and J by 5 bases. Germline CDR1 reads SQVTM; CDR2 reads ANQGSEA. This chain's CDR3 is CSVGGGGTGELFF. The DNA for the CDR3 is TGCAGCGTTGGCGGGGGAGGAACCGGGGAGCTGTTTTTT.

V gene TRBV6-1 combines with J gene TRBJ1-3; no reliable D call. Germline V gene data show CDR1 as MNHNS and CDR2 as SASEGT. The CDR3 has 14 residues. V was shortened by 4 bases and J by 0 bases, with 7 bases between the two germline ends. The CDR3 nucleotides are TGTGCCAGCAGTGGCGGAAGCTCTGGAAACACCATATATTTT. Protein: CASSGGSSGNTIYF.

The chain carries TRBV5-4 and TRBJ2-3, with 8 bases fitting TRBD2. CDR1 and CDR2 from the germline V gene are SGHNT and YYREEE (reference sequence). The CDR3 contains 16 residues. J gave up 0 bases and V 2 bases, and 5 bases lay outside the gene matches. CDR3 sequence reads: CASSFTGLASTDTQYF. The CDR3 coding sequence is TGTGCCAGCAGCTTCACAGGACTAGCAAGCACAGATACGCAGTATTTT. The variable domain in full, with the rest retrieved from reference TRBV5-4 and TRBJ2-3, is ETGVTQSPTHLIKTRGQQVTLRCSSQSGHNTVSWYQQALGQGPQFIFQYYREEENGRGNFPPRFSGLQFPNYSSELNVNALELDDSALYLCASSFTGLASTDTQYFGPGTRLTVL.

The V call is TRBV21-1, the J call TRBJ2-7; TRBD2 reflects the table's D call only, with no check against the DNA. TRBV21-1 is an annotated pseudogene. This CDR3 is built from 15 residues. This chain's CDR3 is CASSSARAPADEQYF. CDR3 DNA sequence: TGTGCCAGCAGCAGTGCGAGGGCCCCTGCTGACGAGCAGTACTTC.

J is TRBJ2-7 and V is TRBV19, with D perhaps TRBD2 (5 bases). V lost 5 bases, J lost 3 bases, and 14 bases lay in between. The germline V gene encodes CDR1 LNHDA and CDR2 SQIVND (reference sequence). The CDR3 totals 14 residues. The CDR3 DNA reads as TGTGCCAGTAGTCCCTCAAGAGGGAACTACGAGCAGTACTTC. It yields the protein CASSPSRGNYEQYF. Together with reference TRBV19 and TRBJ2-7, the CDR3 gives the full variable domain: DGGITQSPKYLFRKEGQNVTLSCEQNLNHDAMYWYRQDPGQGLRLIYYSQIVNDFQKGDIAEGYSVSREKKESFPLTVTSAQKNPTAFYLCASSPSRGNYEQYFGPGTRLTVT.

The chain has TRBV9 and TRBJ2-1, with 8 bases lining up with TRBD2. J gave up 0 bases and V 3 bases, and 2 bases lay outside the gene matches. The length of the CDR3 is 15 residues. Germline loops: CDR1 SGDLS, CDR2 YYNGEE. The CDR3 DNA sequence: TGTGCCAGCAGCGAGCGGGGGAGCTCCTACAATGAGCAGTTCTTC. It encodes CASSERGSSYNEQFF.

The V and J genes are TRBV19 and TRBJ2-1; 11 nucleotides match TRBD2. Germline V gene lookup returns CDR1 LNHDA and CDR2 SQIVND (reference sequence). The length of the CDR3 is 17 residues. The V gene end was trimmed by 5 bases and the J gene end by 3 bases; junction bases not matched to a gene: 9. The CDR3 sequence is CASSWASGGRIYNEQFF. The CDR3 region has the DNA TGTGCCAGTAGTTGGGCTAGCGGGGGGCGGATCTACAATGAGCAGTTCTTC.

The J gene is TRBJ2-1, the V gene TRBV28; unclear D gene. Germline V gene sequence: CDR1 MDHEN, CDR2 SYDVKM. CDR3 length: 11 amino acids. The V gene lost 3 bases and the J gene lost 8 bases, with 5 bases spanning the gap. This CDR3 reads CASSFEDEQFF. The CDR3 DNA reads TGTGCCAGCAGTTTCGAGGATGAGCAGTTCTTC. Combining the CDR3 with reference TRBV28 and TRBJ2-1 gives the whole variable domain DVKVTQSSRYLVKRTGEKVFLECVQDMDHENMFWYRQDPGLGLRLIYFSYDVKMKEKGDIPEGYSVSREKKERFSLILESASTNQTSMYLCASSFEDEQFFGPGTRLTVL.

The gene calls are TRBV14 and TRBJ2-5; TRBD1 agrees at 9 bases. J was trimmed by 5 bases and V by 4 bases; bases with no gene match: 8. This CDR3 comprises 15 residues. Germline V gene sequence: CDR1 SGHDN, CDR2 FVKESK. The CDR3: CASSRRDRVPETQYF. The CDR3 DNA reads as TGTGCCAGCAGCCGCCGGGACAGGGTGCCCGAGACCCAGTACTTC.

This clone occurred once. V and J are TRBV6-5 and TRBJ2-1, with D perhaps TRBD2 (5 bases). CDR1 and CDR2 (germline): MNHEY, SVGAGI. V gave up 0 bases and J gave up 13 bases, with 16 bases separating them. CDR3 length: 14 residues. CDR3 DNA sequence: TGTGCCAGCAGTTACTCGAGGCGGGTCCTGAATCAGTTCTTC. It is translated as CASSYSRRVLNQFF.

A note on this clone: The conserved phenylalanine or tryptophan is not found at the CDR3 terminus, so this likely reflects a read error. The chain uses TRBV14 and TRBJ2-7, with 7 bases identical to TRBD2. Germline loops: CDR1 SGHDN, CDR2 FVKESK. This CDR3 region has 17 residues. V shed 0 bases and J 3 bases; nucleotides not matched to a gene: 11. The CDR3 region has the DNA TGTGCCAGCAGCCAAGAGGGTTCGACTAGCAGTAGCTACGAGCAGTACCTC. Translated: CASSQEGSTSSSYEQYL.

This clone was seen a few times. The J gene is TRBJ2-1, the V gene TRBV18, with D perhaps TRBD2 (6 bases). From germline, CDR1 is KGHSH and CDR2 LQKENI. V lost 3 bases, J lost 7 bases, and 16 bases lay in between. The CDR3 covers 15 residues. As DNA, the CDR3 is TGTGCCAGCTCACCTCCGTGGGAGGCAGGGAATGAGCAGTTCTTC. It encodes CASSPPWEAGNEQFF.

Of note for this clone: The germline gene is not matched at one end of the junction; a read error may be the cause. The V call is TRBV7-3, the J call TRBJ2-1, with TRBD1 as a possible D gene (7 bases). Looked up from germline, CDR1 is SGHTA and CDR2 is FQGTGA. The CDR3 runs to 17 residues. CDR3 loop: CSSSLTHGQGGYNEQFF. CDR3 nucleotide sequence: TGTTCCAGCAGCTTAACGCATGGGCAGGGGGGCTACAATGAGCAGTTCTTC.

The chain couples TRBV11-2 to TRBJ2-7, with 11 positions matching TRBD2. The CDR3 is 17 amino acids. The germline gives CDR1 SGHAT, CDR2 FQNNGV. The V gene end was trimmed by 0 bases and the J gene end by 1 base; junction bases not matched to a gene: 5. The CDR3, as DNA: TGTGCCAGCAGCTTAGACCCCGGGACTAGCGGTTCCTACGAGCAGTACTTC. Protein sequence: CASSLDPGTSGSYEQYF.

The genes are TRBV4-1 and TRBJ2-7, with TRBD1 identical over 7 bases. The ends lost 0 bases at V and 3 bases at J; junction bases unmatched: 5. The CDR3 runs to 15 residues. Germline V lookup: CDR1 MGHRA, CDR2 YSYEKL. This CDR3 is CASSQEGTAIYEQYF. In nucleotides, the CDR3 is TGCGCCAGCAGCCAAGAAGGGACAGCAATCTACGAGCAGTACTTC.